This T cell receptor beta chain was captured in a study of T cell repertoires in cytomegalovirus infection. Study-level information: Public TCR beta signatures marked donors with CMV infection and the matching HLA.

General study results and limits: Predominance within the ex vivo response was attributable to HLA-C-restricted CMV-specific TCR beta clonotypes.

Notes on this clonotype: Antigen: not known.

V lost 5 bases, J lost 7 bases, and 23 bases lay in between. From germline, CDR1 is SGHAT and CDR2 FQNNGV. This CDR3 is 16 amino acids long. In TCRdb, the reads were re-called with MiXCR into one record per CDR3 protein. The sample lists approximately 400,000 distinct CDR3 sequences; 30% to 40% were seen once. The clonotype was recovered from a human donor in good health (CMV status not recorded). Some clones in this sample may be carry-over from other donors' samples. The chain couples TRBV11-2 to TRBJ2-5; the D gene is possibly TRBD2 (6 bases). The source material was PBMCs. In nucleotides, the CDR3 is TGTGCCAGCAGCCCTCGAAAGGGAGGTTCCGCAGGGACCCAGTACTTC. Encoded protein: CASSPRKGGSAGTQYF. Based on the CDR3 plus reference TRBV11-2 and TRBJ2-5, the full variable domain is EAGVAQSPRYKIIEKRQSVAFWCNPISGHATLYWYQQILGQGPKLLIQFQNNGVVDDSQLPKDRFSAERLKGVDSTLKIQPAKLEDSAVYLCASSPRKGGSAGTQYFGPGTRLLVL.